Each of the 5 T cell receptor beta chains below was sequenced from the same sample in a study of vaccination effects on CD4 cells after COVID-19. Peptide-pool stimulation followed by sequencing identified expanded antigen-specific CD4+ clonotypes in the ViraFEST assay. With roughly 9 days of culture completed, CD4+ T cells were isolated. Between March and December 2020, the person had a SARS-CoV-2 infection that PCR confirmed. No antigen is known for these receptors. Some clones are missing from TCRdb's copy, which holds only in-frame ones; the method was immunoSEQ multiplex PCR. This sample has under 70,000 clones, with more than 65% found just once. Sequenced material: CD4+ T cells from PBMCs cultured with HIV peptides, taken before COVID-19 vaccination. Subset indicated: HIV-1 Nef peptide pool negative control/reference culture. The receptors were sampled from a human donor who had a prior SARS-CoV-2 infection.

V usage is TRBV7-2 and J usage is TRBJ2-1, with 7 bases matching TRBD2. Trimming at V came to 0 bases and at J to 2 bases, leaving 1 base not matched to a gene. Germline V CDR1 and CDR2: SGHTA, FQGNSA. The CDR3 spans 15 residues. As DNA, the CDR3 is TGTGCCAGCAGCTTAGCGGGAGGGCCCTACAATGAGCAGTTCTTC. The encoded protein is CASSLAGGPYNEQFF.

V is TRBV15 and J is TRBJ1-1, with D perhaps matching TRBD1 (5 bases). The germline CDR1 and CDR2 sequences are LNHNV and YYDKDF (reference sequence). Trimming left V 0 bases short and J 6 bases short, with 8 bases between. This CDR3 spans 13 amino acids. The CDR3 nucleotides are TGTGCCACCAGCAGAGAAGGGGAAGCTGAAGCTTTCTTT. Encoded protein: CATSREGEAEAFF.

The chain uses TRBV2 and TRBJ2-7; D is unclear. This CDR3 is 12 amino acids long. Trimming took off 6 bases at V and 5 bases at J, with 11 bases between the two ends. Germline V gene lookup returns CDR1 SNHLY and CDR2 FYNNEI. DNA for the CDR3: TGTGCCAGCAGACGTTTTCTAAACGAGCAGTACTTC. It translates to CASRRFLNEQYF.

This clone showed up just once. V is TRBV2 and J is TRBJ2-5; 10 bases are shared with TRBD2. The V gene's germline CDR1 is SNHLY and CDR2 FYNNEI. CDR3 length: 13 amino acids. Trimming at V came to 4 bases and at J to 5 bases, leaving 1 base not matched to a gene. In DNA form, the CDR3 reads TGTGCCAGCAGTGGTAGCGGGGGGGAGACCCAGTACTTC. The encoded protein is CASSGSGGETQYF.

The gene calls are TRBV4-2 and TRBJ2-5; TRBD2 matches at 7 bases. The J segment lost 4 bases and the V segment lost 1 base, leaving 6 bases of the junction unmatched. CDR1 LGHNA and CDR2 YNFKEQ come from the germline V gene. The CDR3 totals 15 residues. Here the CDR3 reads CASSQVPTSRETQYF. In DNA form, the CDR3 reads TGTGCCAGCAGCCAAGTACCGACTAGCCGAGAGACCCAGTACTTC.